The 4 T cell receptor beta chains in this list originate from one sample, sequenced in a study of tumor-infiltrating lymphocytes in primary liver carcinoma. The 20-30 mg bulk tissue piece was not sorted before simultaneous RNA and DNA extraction. The input was roughly 0.5 ug total RNA; TCR beta cDNA was made from it with a constant-region primer. Nested multiplex PCR, run for three rounds with slightly modified ARM-PCR, yielded TCR beta libraries. With TRBV1-TRBV30 forward primers and a C-beta reverse primer, the first two PCR rounds were run for 10 to 11 cycles each. TCRdb reanalysed the multiplex PCR reads using MiXCR and keeps one entry per CDR3 protein. This repertoire shows just under 45,000 distinct CDR3 sequences, over 70% found once; its top ten account for 15% to 20%. Sequencing was carried out using liver tumor tissue from sampling region 2. Subset of the sample: tumor region T2, inferior pole. The receptors were sampled from a man aged 40-49 years with primary liver carcinoma and hepatitis B virus infection.

Concerning this clonotype: The junction departs from the called germline gene at one end, perhaps through a read error. The J gene is TRBJ1-5, the V gene TRBV5-1; perhaps TRBD1 as D (6 bases). The J call may not be correct, given that the DNA end is closer to TRBJ2-3. This CDR3 region has 15 residues. The germline gives CDR1 SGHRS, CDR2 YFSETQ. Here the CDR3 DNA reads TGCGCCAACAGCTTGATGGCAGGGGATGGTGAGCCCCAGTATTTT. It encodes CANSLMAGDGEPQYF.

The CDR3 bases are TGTGCCAGCAGTCCCCTAGCGGGTGGACACTACGAGCAGTACTTC. Translating it yields CASSPLAGGHYEQYF. The chain uses TRBV12-3 or TRBV12-4 and TRBJ2-7, with TRBD2 matching over 8 bases. The CDR3 is 15 amino acids. V lost 5 bases and J lost 3; bases outside the gene matches: 9.

A remark on this clonotype: Here the CDR3 omits its conserved ending phenylalanine or tryptophan, so a read error is the likely source. It is unclear where the CDR3 begins or ends on the DNA, so no DNA is shown, and the CDR3 is as TCRdb lists it. The chain links TRBV10-3 to TRBJ2-3. Germline CDR1 is ENHRY and CDR2 is SYGVKD. The CDR3 length equals 12 residues, ends included. CDR3 residues: CACGNEIDTRYL.

This clonotype was counted only a few times. The chain is built from TRBV15 and TRBJ2-5, with D unresolved. Trimming took off 0 bases at V and 1 base at J, with 6 bases between the two ends. The germline V gene has CDR1 LNHNV and CDR2 YYDKDF (reference sequence). This CDR3 has 14 amino acids. The CDR3 is CATSREAPQETQYF. In nucleotides, the CDR3 is TGTGCCACCAGCAGAGAGGCACCCCAAGAGACCCAGTACTTC.